The present TCR beta chain was sequenced within a study of cytomegalovirus exposure and HLA in healthy donors. Notes on the study in general: Donor immune exposure was known only as CMV serostatus. A highly shared variant cluster was judged a likely technical artifact.

The PCR employed 60 Vbeta primers together with 13 Jbeta primers. Assay: immunoSEQ multiplex PCR; the TCRdb copy retains only in-frame clones and omits some. This sample yields under 200,000 clones, of which 84% are seen a single time; around 0.98% belongs to the top ten. For this clone: Antigen: not known.

V lost 2 bases and J 7 bases, leaving 12 bases between the germline ends. CDR3 length: 13 residues. Per germline, CDR1 SGHAT and CDR2 FQNNGV. The sequence derives from a man aged 25-45 years in good health and CMV-seronegative. The sequenced material came from PBMCs. The chain employs TRBV11-2 and TRBJ2-7, with D possibly matching TRBD2 (5 bases). The CDR3 coding sequence is TGTGCCAGCAGCTTACCTATAGCGTGGGAGCAGTACTTC. Its translation: CASSLPIAWEQYF.